These 32 T cell receptor beta chains share one sample of origin, sequenced in a study of tumor-infiltrating lymphocytes in primary liver carcinoma. Scientists recovered RNA and DNA together from roughly 18-30 mg of unsorted bulk tissue. Starting from around 0.45 ug of total RNA, TCR beta cDNA was produced with a primer in the constant region. Sequencing libraries for TCR beta derived from three nested multiplex PCR rounds that used slightly modified ARM-PCR. Both of the initial two PCR rounds ran for roughly 11 cycles and employed TRBV1-TRBV30 forward primers alongside a C-beta reverse primer. TCRdb fed the multiplex PCR reads into MiXCR, producing one record per CDR3 protein. The sample has some 120,000 distinct CDR3 sequences, around 60% seen once. Source material: liver tumor tissue from sampling region 1. This sample's subset: tumor region T1, superior pole. The receptors shown here come from a woman aged 60-75 years with primary liver carcinoma and hepatitis B virus infection.

With regard to this clonotype: The CDR3 ends on some other residue instead of the conserved phenylalanine or tryptophan, so this is likely a read error. The DNA is left out, because the CDR3 cannot be placed on it with certainty; the CDR3 is given as TCRdb lists it. The chain carries TRBV11-2 and TRBJ2-5. CDR1 and CDR2 from the germline V gene are SGHAT and FQNNGV. A total of 16 residues make up the CDR3, ends included. The CDR3 is CASSLGMGYPGETQYS.

This clonotype was detected ten times or more. The V gene is TRBV29-1, the J gene TRBJ1-2; 8 bases line up with TRBD1. This CDR3 is 12 amino acids long. With 1 base clipped from V and 7 bases from J, the junction kept 2 bases outside the gene matches. Germline V CDR1 and CDR2: SQVTM, ANQGSEA. The CDR3 loop reads CSVEGTGFGYTF. CDR3 nucleotide sequence: TGCAGCGTTGAAGGGACAGGGTTTGGCTACACCTTC.

With regard to this clonotype: Relative to the germline gene, one junction end is altered; a read error may explain this. The rearrangement joins TRBV12-3 or TRBV12-4 to TRBJ2-6; possibly TRBD1 or TRBD2 for D (5 bases each). This CDR3 is built from 18 residues. CDR3 sequence (DNA): TGTGTCAGCAGTTTAGCCGGTCTCGGGAAGGCTGGGGCCAACATCCTGACTTTC. Protein: CVSSLAGLGKAGANILTF.

This clonotype appeared a few times. The V and J genes are TRBV12-3 or TRBV12-4 and TRBJ1-5; D ambiguous. Between the trimmed V and J ends, which lost 6 bases and 6 bases, there was a span of 15 bases. This CDR3 contains 14 residues. DNA for the CDR3: TGTGCCAGCAGACTACACGGACGGGGTCAGCCCCAGCATTTT. Protein: CASRLHGRGQPQHF.

This clonotype was counted a single time. The junction departs from the called germline gene at one end, perhaps through a read error. The rearrangement links TRBV14 to TRBJ2-3, with D hard to call. Looked up from germline, CDR1 is SGHDN and CDR2 is FVKESK. The CDR3 spans 15 residues. CDR3 sequence reads: CATSHKGWGTDTQYF. As DNA, the CDR3 is TGTGCCACCAGCCATAAGGGATGGGGCACAGATACGCAGTATTTT.

Details on this clonotype: A clone one base away is much larger, so this may be a read error. Likely a read error: the CDR3 ends without its conserved phenylalanine or tryptophan. The rearrangement uses TRBV29-1 and TRBJ2-7; no firm D call. The CDR3 has 12 residues. CDR1 is SQVTM, CDR2 ANQGSEA, per germline. The V end was cut by 3 bases, the J end by 6 bases, with 12 bases between. CDR3 nucleotides: TGCAGCGTTGAGGGCGATAAGCGCGAGCAGTACCTC. As protein: CSVEGDKREQYL.

This clonotype was seen ten or more times. V usage is TRBV12-3 or TRBV12-4 and J usage is TRBJ2-5; 8 positions agree with TRBD1. The ends lost 6 bases at V and 5 bases at J; junction bases unmatched: 5. The CDR3 sequence is 13 residues long. CDR3 amino acids: CASRDRVGETQYF. The CDR3 region has the DNA TGTGCCAGCAGGGACAGGGTAGGCGAGACCCAGTACTTC.

For this clonotype: At one boundary the junction diverges from the germline segment, which might be a read error. The chain uses TRBV11-2 and TRBJ2-5; TRBD2 matches 8 bases. CDR1 and CDR2 (germline): SGHAT, FQNNGV. This CDR3 spans 15 amino acids. The CDR3 DNA reads as TGTGCCAGCAGCCTAGGAGCGGGAGTAACGGAGACCCAATACTTC. Residues: CASSLGAGVTETQYF.

Concerning this clonotype itself: One end of the junction does not line up with germline, which may come from a read error. This chain connects TRBV5-1 to TRBJ2-1; tentative D call: TRBD2 (5 bases). Germline V CDR1 and CDR2: SGHRS, YFSETQ. The CDR3 consists of 15 residues. The DNA for the CDR3 is TGCGCCAGTCGACTCGCGGGTGGAGCCTACGATGAGCAGTTCTTC. Translated, it gives CASRLAGGAYDEQFF.

Many counts were recorded for this clonotype. This rearrangement joins TRBV5-1 to TRBJ2-7, with D uncertain. The V gene lost 1 base and the J gene lost 1 base, with 9 bases spanning the gap. The CDR3 contains 14 residues. The germline V gene encodes CDR1 SGHRS and CDR2 YFSETQ. The CDR3 sequence: CASSLLSTSYEQYF. The CDR3 coding sequence is TGCGCCAGCAGCTTGTTATCTACATCCTACGAGCAGTACTTC. Full variable domain (rest looked up from reference TRBV5-1 and TRBJ2-7): KAGVTQTPRYLIKTRGQQVTLSCSPISGHRSVSWYQQTPGQGLQFLFEYFSETQRNKGNFPGRFSGRQFSNSRSEMNVSTLELGDSALYLCASSLLSTSYEQYFGPGTRLTVT.

J is TRBJ2-7 and V is TRBV18; D tentatively reads TRBD1 or TRBD2 (5 bases each). The CDR3 is made up of 15 amino acids. Trimming removed 1 base from V and 6 bases from J, with 16 bases in between. The germline V gene has CDR1 KGHSH and CDR2 LQKENI. This CDR3 reads CASSPRRGALGEQYF. The CDR3 DNA reads as TGTGCCAGCTCACCACGTCGAGGGGCGCTGGGCGAGCAGTACTTC.

Worth noting for this clonotype: Relative to the germline gene, one junction end is altered; a read error may explain this. The J gene is TRBJ2-7, the V gene TRBV12-3 or TRBV12-4, with 10 bases fitting TRBD1. The CDR3 extends over 15 amino acids. CDR3 nucleotides: TGTGCCAGCAGTGCTCGGGACAGGGGAGGATACGAGCAGTGCTTC. Its translation is CASSARDRGGYEQCF.

On this clonotype: The junction departs from germline at one end; a sequencing error may be responsible. This chain joins TRBV11-3 and TRBJ2-4; D tentatively fits TRBD1 or TRBD2 (5 bases each). The CDR3 runs to 17 residues. Germline-derived CDR1 and CDR2 are SGHNT and YENEEA. The DNA of the CDR3 is TGTACCAGCAGCCCCCGGTCGGGGCAGATAGCCAAAAACATTCAGTACTTC. It yields the protein CTSSPRSGQIAKNIQYF. The full variable domain, in which reference TRBV11-3 and TRBJ2-4 provide the parts outside the CDR3, is EAGVVQSPRYKIIEKKQPVAFWCNPISGHNTLYWYLQNLGQGPELLIRYENEEAVDDSQLPKDRFSAERLKGVDSTLKIQPAELGDSAVYLCTSSPRSGQIAKNIQYFGAGTRLSVL.

This clonotype was detected ten times or more. The J gene is TRBJ2-1, the V gene TRBV6-2 or TRBV6-3, with D possibly being TRBD2 (5 bases). CDR1 and CDR2 (germline): MNHEY, SVGEGT. Deletions cut 0 bases from V and 7 bases from J, with 16 bases between. This CDR3 spans 16 amino acids. CDR3 sequence reads: CASSYSKSGTRNEQFF. The CDR3 DNA follows: TGTGCCAGCAGTTACTCGAAAAGCGGAACGAGAAATGAGCAGTTCTTC.

A word on this clonotype: This may stem from a read error, because a much larger clone lies one nucleotide away. This chain connects TRBV6-5 to TRBJ2-1; D is ambiguous. V shed 7 bases and J shed 0 bases, with 19 bases lying between them. The germline CDR1 and CDR2 sequences are MNHEY and SVGAGI. There are 17 residues in the CDR3. The CDR3 region is CASKSGQVTPSYNEQFF. The CDR3 nucleotides are TGTGCCAGCAAGTCGGGTCAGGTCACACCCTCCTACAATGAGCAGTTCTTC.

This clonotype was detected many times. The V call is TRBV11-2, the J call TRBJ2-3; 8 nucleotides match TRBD2. From germline, CDR1 is SGHAT and CDR2 FQNNGV. V gave up 5 bases and J gave up 11 bases; unmatched junction bases: 9. The CDR3 covers 13 residues. CDR3 bases: TGTGCCAGCAGCCTCGAGTCGGCGGGGGGGCAGTATTTT. The encoded protein is CASSLESAGGQYF.

The rearrangement uses TRBV7-9 and TRBJ1-5; D is possibly TRBD1 (5 bases). V was pared by 5 bases and J by 1 base, with 12 bases between. Germline values: CDR1 SEHNR, CDR2 FQNEAQ (reference sequence). The CDR3 sequence is 15 residues long. As DNA, the CDR3 is TGTGCCAGCAGCGGCCCGACAGAGAGCAATCAGCCCCAGCATTTT. Amino acids: CASSGPTESNQPQHF.

Only a few counts were recorded for this clonotype. This chain links TRBV5-1 with TRBJ2-1; unclear D gene. Germline CDR1 reads SGHRS; CDR2 reads YFSETQ. V lost 7 bases and J lost 7, with 9 bases in between. CDR3 length: 11 amino acids. CDR3: CASSGPNEQFF. DNA of the CDR3: TGCGCCAGCTCCGGACCGAATGAGCAGTTCTTC. Together with reference TRBV5-1 and TRBJ2-1, the CDR3 gives the full variable domain: KAGVTQTPRYLIKTRGQQVTLSCSPISGHRSVSWYQQTPGQGLQFLFEYFSETQRNKGNFPGRFSGRQFSNSRSEMNVSTLELGDSALYLCASSGPNEQFFGPGTRLTVL.

On this clonotype: A read error may account for a junction end that differs from germline. The rearrangement uses TRBV29-1 and TRBJ1-2; tentatively, D is TRBD1 (5 bases). Germline lookup yields CDR1 SQVTM and CDR2 ANQGSEA. The CDR3 extends over 16 amino acids. This CDR3 is CSVEDREVAGWWGYIF. The CDR3 region has the DNA TGCAGCGTTGAAGATAGAGAAGTGGCAGGGTGGTGGGGCTACATCTTC.

J is TRBJ2-7 and V is TRBV7-9; D not resolved. V lost 3 bases and J 4 bases, leaving 7 bases between the germline ends. The CDR3 is 12 residues long. In germline, CDR1 is SEHNR, CDR2 FQNEAQ (reference sequence). The CDR3 is CASSFSKYEQYF. For the CDR3, the DNA is TGTGCCAGCAGCTTCAGCAAATACGAGCAGTACTTC.

A remark on this clonotype: A much larger clone is a single base away; this may be a read error. The rearrangement links TRBV7-8 to TRBJ2-5; TRBD2 might be the D (6 bases). This CDR3 is built from 15 residues. Germline-derived CDR1 and CDR2 are SGHVS and FQNEAQ. The CDR3, as DNA: TGTGCCAGCAGCTTACAAGGACTAAAACAAGAGACCCGGTACTTC. It specifies CASSLQGLKQETRYF.

The V and J genes are TRBV7-9 and TRBJ2-5; D is possibly TRBD1 (6 bases). The CDR3 sequence is 12 residues long. Germline loops: CDR1 SEHNR, CDR2 FQNEAQ (reference sequence). The V and J ends lost 8 bases and 9 bases respectively, with 16 bases between them. The CDR3 DNA reads TGTGCCAGCGCACAGGGCGGTGAGGCCCAGTACTTC. This codes for CASAQGGEAQYF.

On this clonotype: A read error may be the cause here, since a much bigger clone is one base away. This chain uses TRBV5-4 with TRBJ2-5; the D is unclear. Trimming removed 7 bases at V and 1 base at J, with 17 bases between. The CDR3 runs to 15 residues. Germline V gives CDR1 SGHNT, CDR2 YYREEE (reference sequence). In DNA, the CDR3 is TGTGCCAGCGGACCGGAAACGGCGACCCAAGAGACCCAGTACTTC. Translating gives CASGPETATQETQYF.

The table lists this clonotype with a few counts. The chain combines TRBV28 with TRBJ1-3; D is ambiguous. CDR3 length equals 17 residues. Germline V gene data show CDR1 as MDHEN and CDR2 as SYDVKM. Trimming removed 2 bases from V and 0 bases from J, with 14 bases in between. The CDR3 protein is CASSLILRAASGNTIYF. In DNA form, the CDR3 reads TGTGCCAGCAGTTTAATCCTGCGGGCAGCCTCTGGAAACACCATATATTTT.

About this clonotype: A much bigger clone sits one base away, suggesting this may be a read error. The chain employs TRBV5-4 and TRBJ2-1; TRBD2 matches at 9 bases. Germline CDR1 SGHNT, CDR2 YYREEE (reference sequence). The junction had 11 bases not matched to a gene; V was cut back by 0 bases and J by 1 base. The CDR3 consists of 19 residues. CDR3 protein: CASSLVRPAGGGSYNEQFF. The CDR3 nucleotides read TGTGCCAGCAGCTTGGTTAGGCCAGCGGGAGGTGGTTCCTACAATGAGCAGTTCTTC.

This clonotype was detected a few times. V is TRBV20-1 and J is TRBJ2-5; no reliable D call. Trimming took off 6 bases at V and 9 bases at J, with 20 bases between the two ends. Germline V lookup: CDR1 DFQATT, CDR2 SNEGSKA (reference sequence). This CDR3 is built from 13 residues. The CDR3 loop is CSAPLVPLRAQYF. DNA of the CDR3: TGCAGTGCCCCTCTAGTTCCCCTAAGGGCCCAGTACTTC.

This clonotype has just one count. This may come from a read error, since a much larger clone is one base off. The chain recombines TRBV7-8 with TRBJ1-4, with 7 bases that match TRBD1. Trimming at V came to 4 bases and at J to 10 bases, leaving 9 bases not matched to a gene. This CDR3 has 14 amino acids. CDR1 and CDR2 (germline): SGHVS, FQNEAQ. The CDR3 here is CASSSDRWVGKLFF. The CDR3, as DNA: TGTGCCAGCAGCTCGGACAGGTGGGTGGGAAAACTGTTTTTT.

About this clonotype: Without the conserved terminal phenylalanine or tryptophan, this CDR3 likely stems from a read error. The chain combines TRBV11-2 with TRBJ1-1, with a weak D call TRBD1 (6 bases). CDR3 length equals 13 residues. Germline CDR1 is SGHAT and CDR2 is FQNNGV. The V end was cut by 3 bases, the J end by 6 bases, with 11 bases between. CDR3 loop: CASSLIRGAEAFS. The DNA of the CDR3 is TGTGCCAGCAGCTTGATCAGGGGTGCTGAAGCTTTCTCT.

This clonotype has only one observation. This may stem from a read error, because a much larger clone lies one nucleotide away. The V call is TRBV4-1, the J call TRBJ1-2, with D possibly being TRBD1 (5 bases). Germline CDR1 and CDR2: MGHRA and YSYEKL. V lost 4 bases and J lost 3, with 15 bases in between. The CDR3 runs 15 residues. The CDR3 loop is CASSPSQVVDYGYTF. As DNA, the CDR3 is TGCGCCAGCAGCCCTTCACAGGTCGTGGACTATGGCTACACCTTC.

The rearrangement joins TRBV28 to TRBJ2-1; D gene ambiguous. Germline V gene sequence: CDR1 MDHEN, CDR2 SYDVKM. The CDR3 covers 15 residues. The V and J ends lost 8 bases and 0 bases respectively, with 14 bases between them. In DNA form, the CDR3 reads TGTGCCAGCGGGCCTGACTCAAGCTCCTACAATGAGCAGTTCTTC. Protein sequence: CASGPDSSSYNEQFF. Together with reference TRBV28 and TRBJ2-1, the CDR3 gives the full variable domain: DVKVTQSSRYLVKRTGEKVFLECVQDMDHENMFWYRQDPGLGLRLIYFSYDVKMKEKGDIPEGYSVSREKKERFSLILESASTNQTSMYLCASGPDSSSYNEQFFGPGTRLTVL.

V gene TRBV29-1 combines with J gene TRBJ2-1; no definite D call. This CDR3 is built from 13 residues. Germline loops: CDR1 SQVTM, CDR2 ANQGSEA. V was cut by 7 bases and J by 7 bases, with 17 bases left in between. CDR3 DNA: TGCAGCGATGCAGAACCAACACGAAATGAGCAGTTCTTC. Protein product: CSDAEPTRNEQFF.

Turning to this clonotype: The CDR3 does not end in the conserved phenylalanine or tryptophan, so this is likely a read error. V and J are TRBV2 and TRBJ2-1, with a weak D call TRBD2 (7 bases). Germline-derived CDR1 and CDR2 are SNHLY and FYNNEI. This CDR3 region has 15 residues. DNA for the CDR3: TGTGTCAGCAGGGACAATGGGGGGGGCCACAATGAGCAGTTCTCC. Its translation: CVSRDNGGGHNEQFS.